Below are 3 T cell receptor beta chains sequenced from a single sample in a study of cytomegalovirus exposure and HLA in healthy donors. A multiplex PCR was run with 60 Vbeta primers and 13 Jbeta primers. This table comes from immunoSEQ multiplex PCR, and its TCRdb copy is limited to in-frame clones, with some not included. The sample has some 200,000 clones, roughly 80% seen once. The sequenced sample was PBMCs. Every receptor here comes from a woman aged 18-29 years in good health and CMV-seronegative.

The chain combines TRBV7-9 with TRBJ2-5; 8 bases fit TRBD2. Per the germline V gene, CDR1 is SEHNR and CDR2 is FQNEAQ (reference sequence). Trimming took 1 base from V and 0 from J; bases not matched to a gene: 1. CDR3 size: 15 residues. As DNA, the CDR3 is TGTGCCAGCAGCTTAGAACTAGCGGACCAAGAGACCCAGTACTTC. It specifies CASSLELADQETQYF.

This clone was counted once. The rearrangement uses TRBV11-2 and TRBJ2-1; the match to TRBD2 covers 14 bases. Germline loops: CDR1 SGHAT, CDR2 FQNNGV. The CDR3 has 17 residues. V shed 0 bases, J shed 7 bases, and the junction held 5 bases outside the gene matches. The CDR3, as DNA: TGTGCCAGCAGCTTAGATCGGGGACTAGCGGGAGAGAATGAGCAGTTCTTC. This gives the protein CASSLDRGLAGENEQFF.

This clone was found once. The V gene is TRBV2, the J gene TRBJ1-2, with D possibly matching TRBD1 (5 bases). V was clipped by 2 bases and J by 4 bases, with 11 bases between them. The CDR3 totals 14 residues. Germline V lookup: CDR1 SNHLY, CDR2 FYNNEI. Here the CDR3 reads CASSEIRGSYGYTF. CDR3 nucleotide sequence: TGTGCCAGCAGTGAAATTCGGGGGAGCTATGGCTACACCTTC. The whole variable domain, filled in from reference TRBV2 and TRBJ1-2, reads EPEVTQTPSHQVTQMGQEVILRCVPISNHLYFYWYRQILGQKVEFLVSFYNNEISEKSEIFDDQFSVERPDGSNFTLKIRSTKLEDSAMYFCASSEIRGSYGYTFGSGTRLTVV.